This TCR beta chain was sequenced during a study of blood T cell repertoires in COVID-19. The overall study: Samples of COVID-19 (acute and convalescent) were obtained from the United States, Italy and Spain. T cells, B-cell-depleted T cells, or PBMCs provided the cDNA or gDNA that served as material.

The V end was cut by 1 base, the J end by 2 bases, with 9 bases between. This CDR3 spans 16 amino acids. The germline V gene has CDR1 SEHNR and CDR2 FQNEAQ (reference sequence). Only in-frame clones appear in the TCRdb table, and some are missing; sequencing was by immunoSEQ multiplex PCR. The sample comprises tens of thousands of clones, less than 80% of which are singletons, and approximately 26% rests with the top ten. The receptor's source is a man in his sixties with active or convalescent COVID-19. Sequenced: peripheral blood. The chain uses TRBV7-9 and TRBJ2-6, with a tentative D call TRBD2 (5 bases). The CDR3 DNA reads as TGTGCCAGCAGCTTAGGAGGGATGGCTGGGGCCAACGTCCTGACTTTC. This codes for CASSLGGMAGANVLTF.